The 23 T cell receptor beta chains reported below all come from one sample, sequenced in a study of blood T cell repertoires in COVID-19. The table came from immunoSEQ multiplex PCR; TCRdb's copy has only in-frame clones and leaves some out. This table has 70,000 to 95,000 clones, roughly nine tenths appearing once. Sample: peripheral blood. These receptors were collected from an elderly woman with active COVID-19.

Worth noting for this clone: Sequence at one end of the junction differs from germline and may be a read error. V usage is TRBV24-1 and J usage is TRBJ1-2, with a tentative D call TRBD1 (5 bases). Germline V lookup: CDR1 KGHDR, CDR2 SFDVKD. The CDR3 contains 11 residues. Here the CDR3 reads CATSEGGTENF. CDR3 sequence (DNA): TGTGCCACCAGTGAGGGCGGGACGGAAAACTTC.

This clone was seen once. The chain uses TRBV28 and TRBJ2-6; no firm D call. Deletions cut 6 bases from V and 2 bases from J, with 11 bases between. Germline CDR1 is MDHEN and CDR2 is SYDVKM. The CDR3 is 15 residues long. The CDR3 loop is CASRSMLAGANVLTF. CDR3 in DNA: TGTGCCAGCAGATCCATGCTAGCTGGGGCCAACGTCCTGACTTTC. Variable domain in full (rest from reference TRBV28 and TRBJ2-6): DVKVTQSSRYLVKRTGEKVFLECVQDMDHENMFWYRQDPGLGLRLIYFSYDVKMKEKGDIPEGYSVSREKKERFSLILESASTNQTSMYLCASRSMLAGANVLTFGAGSRLTVL.

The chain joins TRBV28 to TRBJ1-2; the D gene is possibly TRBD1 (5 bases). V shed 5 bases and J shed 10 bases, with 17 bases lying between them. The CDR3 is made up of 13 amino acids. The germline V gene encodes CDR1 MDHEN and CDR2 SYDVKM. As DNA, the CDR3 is TGTGCCAGCAGTCCCCCTGGGGCTAAACTCTACACCTTC. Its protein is CASSPPGAKLYTF.

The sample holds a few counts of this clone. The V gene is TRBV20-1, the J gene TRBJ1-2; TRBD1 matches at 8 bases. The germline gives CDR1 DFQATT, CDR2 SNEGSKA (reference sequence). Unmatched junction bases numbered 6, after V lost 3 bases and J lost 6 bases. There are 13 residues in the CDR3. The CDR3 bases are TGCAGTGCTAGTGACAGGGGATTAGATGGCTACACCTTC. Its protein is CSASDRGLDGYTF.

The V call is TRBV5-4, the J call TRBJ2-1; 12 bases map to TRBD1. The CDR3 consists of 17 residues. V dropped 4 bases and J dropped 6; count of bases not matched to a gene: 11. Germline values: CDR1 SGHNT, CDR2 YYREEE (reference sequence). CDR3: CASSPRPGQGAGNEQFF. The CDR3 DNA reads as TGTGCCAGCAGCCCAAGACCGGGACAGGGGGCGGGCAATGAGCAGTTCTTC.

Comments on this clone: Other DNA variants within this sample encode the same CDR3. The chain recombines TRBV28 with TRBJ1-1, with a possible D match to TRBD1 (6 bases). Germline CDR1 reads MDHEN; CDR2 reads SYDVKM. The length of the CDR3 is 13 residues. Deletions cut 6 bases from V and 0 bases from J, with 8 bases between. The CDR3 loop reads CASSYRVNTEAFF. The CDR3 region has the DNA TGTGCCAGCAGCTACAGGGTGAACACTGAAGCTTTCTTT.

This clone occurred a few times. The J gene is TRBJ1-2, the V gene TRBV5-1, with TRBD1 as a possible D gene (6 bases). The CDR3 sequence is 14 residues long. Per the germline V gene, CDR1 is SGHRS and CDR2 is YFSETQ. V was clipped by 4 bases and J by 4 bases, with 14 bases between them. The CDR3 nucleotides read TGCGCCAGCAGCCGGATCCAGGGGACCTATGGCTACACCTTC. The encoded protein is CASSRIQGTYGYTF.

CDR3: CSVGTSGRDTQYF. CDR3 nucleotides: TGCAGCGTTGGGACTAGCGGAAGAGATACGCAGTATTTT. The chain is built from TRBV29-1 and TRBJ2-3; 10 positions match TRBD2. The V segment lost 4 bases and the J segment 5 bases; nucleotides outside the gene matches: 3. CDR3 length equals 13 residues. Germline V gene data show CDR1 as SQVTM and CDR2 as ANQGSEA.

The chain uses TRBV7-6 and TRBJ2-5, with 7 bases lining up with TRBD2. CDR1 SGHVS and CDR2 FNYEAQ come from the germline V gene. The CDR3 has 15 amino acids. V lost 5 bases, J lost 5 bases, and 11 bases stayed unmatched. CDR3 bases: TGTGCCAGCAGCAGCTACGGACTAGTCGGGGAGACCCAGTACTTC. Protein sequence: CASSSYGLVGETQYF.

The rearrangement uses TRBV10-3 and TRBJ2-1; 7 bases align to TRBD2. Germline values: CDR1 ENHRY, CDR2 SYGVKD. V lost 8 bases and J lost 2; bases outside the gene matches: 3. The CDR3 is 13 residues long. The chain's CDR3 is CAIGGGTYNEQFF. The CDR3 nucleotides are TGTGCCATCGGGGGGGGAACCTACAATGAGCAGTTCTTC.

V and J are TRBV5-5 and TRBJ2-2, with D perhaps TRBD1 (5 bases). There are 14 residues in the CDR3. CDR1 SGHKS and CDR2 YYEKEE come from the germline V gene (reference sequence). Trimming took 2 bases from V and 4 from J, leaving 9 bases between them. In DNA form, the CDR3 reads TGTGCCAGCAGCTTCGGCAGGGTCACCGGGGAGCTGTTTTTT. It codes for CASSFGRVTGELFF.

The CDR3 loop is CASSPGVRELFF. CDR3 sequence (DNA): TGTGCCAGCAGTCCAGGGGTCCGGGAGCTGTTTTTT. The chain carries TRBV7-9 and TRBJ2-2; D might be TRBD1 (6 bases). The V and J ends lost 6 bases and 9 bases respectively, with 11 bases between them. CDR1 is SEHNR and CDR2 is FQNEAQ in the germline V gene (reference sequence). The length of the CDR3 is 12 residues.

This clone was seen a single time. The CDR3 sequence: CAIGDLGRSGTDTQYF. In nucleotides, the CDR3 is TGTGCCATCGGGGACTTGGGGCGCTCAGGGACAGATACGCAGTATTTT. The chain joins TRBV10-3 to TRBJ2-3; D is perhaps TRBD2 (6 bases). Trimming stripped 8 bases from V and 3 bases from J, with 21 bases between. Germline CDR1 ENHRY, CDR2 SYGVKD. The CDR3 covers 16 residues.

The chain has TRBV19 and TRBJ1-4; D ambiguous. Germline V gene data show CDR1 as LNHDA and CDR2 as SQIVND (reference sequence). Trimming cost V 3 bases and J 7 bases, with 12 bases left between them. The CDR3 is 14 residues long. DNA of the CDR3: TGTGCCAGTAGTATCCGGCATTTAGCTGAAAAACTGTTTTTT. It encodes CASSIRHLAEKLFF.

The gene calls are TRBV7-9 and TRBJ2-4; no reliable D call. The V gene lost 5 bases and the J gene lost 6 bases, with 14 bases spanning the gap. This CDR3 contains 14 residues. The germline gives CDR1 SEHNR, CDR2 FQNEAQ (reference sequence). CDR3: CASSLGQSRNIQYF. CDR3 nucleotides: TGTGCCAGCAGCCTAGGGCAATCTAGAAACATTCAGTACTTC.

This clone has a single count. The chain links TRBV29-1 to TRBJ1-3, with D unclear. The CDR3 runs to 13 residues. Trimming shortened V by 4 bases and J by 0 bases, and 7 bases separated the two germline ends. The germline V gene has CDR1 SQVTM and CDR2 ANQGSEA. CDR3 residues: CSVGVASGNTIYF. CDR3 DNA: TGCAGCGTTGGGGTAGCCTCTGGAAACACCATATATTTT. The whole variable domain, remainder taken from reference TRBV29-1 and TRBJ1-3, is SAVISQKPSRDICQRGTSLTIQCQVDSQVTMMFWYRQQPGQSLTLIATANQGSEATYESGFVIDKFPISRPNLTFSTLTVSNMSPEDSSIYLCSVGVASGNTIYFGEGSWLTVV.

The CDR3 sequence is CATQPRLAGGGETQYF. In DNA form, the CDR3 reads TGTGCCACCCAACCGAGACTAGCGGGAGGTGGAGAGACCCAGTACTTC. The J gene is TRBJ2-5, the V gene TRBV19; 13 bases agree with TRBD2. This CDR3 is 16 amino acids long. The V gene end was trimmed by 10 bases and the J gene end by 4 bases; junction bases not matched to a gene: 12. Per the germline V gene, CDR1 is LNHDA and CDR2 is SQIVND (reference sequence).

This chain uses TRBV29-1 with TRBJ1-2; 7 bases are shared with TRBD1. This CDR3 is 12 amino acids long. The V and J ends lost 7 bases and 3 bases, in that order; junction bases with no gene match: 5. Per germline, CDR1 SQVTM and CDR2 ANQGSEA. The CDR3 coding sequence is TGCAGCGCCGCGGACAGGTACTATGGCTACACCTTC. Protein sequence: CSAADRYYGYTF.

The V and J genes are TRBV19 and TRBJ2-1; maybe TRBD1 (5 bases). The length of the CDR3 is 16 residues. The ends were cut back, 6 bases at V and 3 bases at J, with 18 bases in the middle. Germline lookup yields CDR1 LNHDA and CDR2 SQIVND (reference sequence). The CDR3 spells CASRRTLPQFYNEQFF. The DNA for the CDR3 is TGTGCCAGTAGACGGACACTCCCACAATTCTACAATGAGCAGTTCTTC.

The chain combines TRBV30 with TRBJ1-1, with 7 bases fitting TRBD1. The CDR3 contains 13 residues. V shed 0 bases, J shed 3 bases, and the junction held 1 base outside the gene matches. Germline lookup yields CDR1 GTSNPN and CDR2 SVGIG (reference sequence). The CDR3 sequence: CAWSVTGDTEAFF. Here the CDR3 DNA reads TGTGCCTGGAGTGTTACAGGGGACACTGAAGCTTTCTTT.

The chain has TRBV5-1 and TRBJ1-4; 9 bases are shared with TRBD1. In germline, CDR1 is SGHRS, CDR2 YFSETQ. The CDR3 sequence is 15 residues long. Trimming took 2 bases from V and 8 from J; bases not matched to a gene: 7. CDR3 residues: CASSFQGQGLEKLFF. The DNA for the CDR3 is TGCGCCAGCAGCTTCCAAGGACAGGGGTTGGAAAAACTGTTTTTT.

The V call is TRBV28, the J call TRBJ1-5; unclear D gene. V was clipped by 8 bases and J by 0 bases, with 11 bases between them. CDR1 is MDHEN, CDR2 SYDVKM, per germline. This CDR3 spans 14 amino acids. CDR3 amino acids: CASSEIDSNQPQHF. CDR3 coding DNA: TGTGCCAGCTCTGAAATAGATAGCAATCAGCCCCAGCATTTT.

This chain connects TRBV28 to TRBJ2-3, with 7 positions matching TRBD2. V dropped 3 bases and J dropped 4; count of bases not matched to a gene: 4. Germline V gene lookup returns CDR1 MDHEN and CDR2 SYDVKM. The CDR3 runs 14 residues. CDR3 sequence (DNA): TGTGCCAGCAGTTTCGGCGGGAGTGCAGATACGCAGTATTTT. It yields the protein CASSFGGSADTQYF.